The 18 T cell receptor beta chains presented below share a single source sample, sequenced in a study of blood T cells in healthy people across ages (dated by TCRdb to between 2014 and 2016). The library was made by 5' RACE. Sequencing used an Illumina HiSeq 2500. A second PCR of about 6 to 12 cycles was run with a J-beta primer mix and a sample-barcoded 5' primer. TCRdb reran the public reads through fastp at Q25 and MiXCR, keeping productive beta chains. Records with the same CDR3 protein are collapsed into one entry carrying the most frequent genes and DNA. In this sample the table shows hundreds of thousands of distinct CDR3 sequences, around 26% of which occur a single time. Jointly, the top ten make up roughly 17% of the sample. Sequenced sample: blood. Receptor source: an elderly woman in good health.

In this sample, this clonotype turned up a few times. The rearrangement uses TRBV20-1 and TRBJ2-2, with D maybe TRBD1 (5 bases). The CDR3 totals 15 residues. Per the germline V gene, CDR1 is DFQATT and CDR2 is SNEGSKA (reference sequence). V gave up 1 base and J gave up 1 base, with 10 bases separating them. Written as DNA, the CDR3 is TGCAGTGCTAGAGTGGCAGGGATGAACACCGGGGAGCTGTTTTTT. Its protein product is CSARVAGMNTGELFF.

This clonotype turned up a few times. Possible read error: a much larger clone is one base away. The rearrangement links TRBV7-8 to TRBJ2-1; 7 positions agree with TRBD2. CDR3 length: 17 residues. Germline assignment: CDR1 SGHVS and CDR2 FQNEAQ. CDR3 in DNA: TGTGCCAGCAGATCCCGGGGAGGGCGCGGTTCCTACAATGTGCAGTTCTTC. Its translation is CASRSRGGRGSYNVQFF.

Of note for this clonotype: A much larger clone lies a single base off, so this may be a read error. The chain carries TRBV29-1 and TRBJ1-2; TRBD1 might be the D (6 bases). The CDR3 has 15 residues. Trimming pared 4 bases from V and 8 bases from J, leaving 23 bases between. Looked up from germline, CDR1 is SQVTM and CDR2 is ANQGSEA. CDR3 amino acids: CSVAGTSITGTGYTF. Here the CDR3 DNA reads TGCAGCGTTGCGGGGACATCCATAACCGGAACGGGCTACACCTTC.

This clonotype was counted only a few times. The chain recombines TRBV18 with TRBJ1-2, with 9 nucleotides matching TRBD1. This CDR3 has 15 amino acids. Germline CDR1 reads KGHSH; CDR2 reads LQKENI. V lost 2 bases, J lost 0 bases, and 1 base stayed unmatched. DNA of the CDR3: TGTGCCAGCTCACCAGGGGACAGGGCTAACTATGGCTACACCTTC. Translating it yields CASSPGDRANYGYTF. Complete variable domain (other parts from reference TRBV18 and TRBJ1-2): NAGVMQNPRHLVRRRGQEARLRCSPMKGHSHVYWYRQLPEEGLKFMVYLQKENIIDESGMPKERFSAEFPKEGPSILRIQQVVRGDSAAYFCASSPGDRANYGYTFGSGTRLTVV.

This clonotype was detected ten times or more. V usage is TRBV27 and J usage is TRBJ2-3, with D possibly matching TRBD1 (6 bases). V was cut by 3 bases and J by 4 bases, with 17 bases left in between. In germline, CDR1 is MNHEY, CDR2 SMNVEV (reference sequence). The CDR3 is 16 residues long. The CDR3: CASSFRAGVIADTQYF. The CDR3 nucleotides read TGTGCCAGCAGTTTTAGGGCAGGGGTGATTGCAGATACGCAGTATTTT.

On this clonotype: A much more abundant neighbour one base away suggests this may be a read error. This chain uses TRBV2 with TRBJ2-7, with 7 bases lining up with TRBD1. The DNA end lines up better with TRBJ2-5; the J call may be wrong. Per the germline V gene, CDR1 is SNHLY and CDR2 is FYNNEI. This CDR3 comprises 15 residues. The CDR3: CASSRADRSKGTQYF. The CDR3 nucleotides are TGTGCCAGCAGTCGAGCGGACAGGAGCAAGGGGACCCAGTACTTC.

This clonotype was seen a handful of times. The CDR3 here is CASSSFQGHTGELFF. The CDR3 DNA sequence: TGTGCCAGCAGCTCCTTCCAAGGTCACACCGGGGAGCTGTTTTTT. The chain employs TRBV7-2 and TRBJ2-2; D is undetermined. This CDR3 has 15 amino acids. The germline V gene has CDR1 SGHTA and CDR2 FQGNSA. V lost 4 bases, J lost 3 bases, and 12 bases lay in between.

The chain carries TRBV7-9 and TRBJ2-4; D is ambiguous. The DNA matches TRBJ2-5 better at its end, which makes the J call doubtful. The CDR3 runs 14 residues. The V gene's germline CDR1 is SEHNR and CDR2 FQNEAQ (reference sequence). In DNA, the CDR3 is TGTGCCAGCAGCCTCCCCGACGAGTTGGAGACCCAGTACTTC. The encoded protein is CASSLPDELETQYF.

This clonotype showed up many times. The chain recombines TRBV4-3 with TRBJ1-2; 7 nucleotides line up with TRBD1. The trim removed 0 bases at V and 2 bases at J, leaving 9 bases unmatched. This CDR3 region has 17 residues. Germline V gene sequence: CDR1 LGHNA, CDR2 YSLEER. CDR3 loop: CASSQELLPGGNYGYTF. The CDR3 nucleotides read TGCGCCAGCAGCCAAGAGTTATTGCCAGGGGGAAACTATGGCTACACCTTC.

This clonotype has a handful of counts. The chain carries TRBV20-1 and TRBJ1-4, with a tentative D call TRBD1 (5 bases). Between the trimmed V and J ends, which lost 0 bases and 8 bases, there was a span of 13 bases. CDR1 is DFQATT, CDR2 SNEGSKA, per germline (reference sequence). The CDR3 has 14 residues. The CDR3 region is CSARDAGGKEKLFF. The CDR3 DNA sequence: TGCAGTGCTAGAGATGCCGGGGGGAAGGAAAAACTGTTTTTT.

CDR3 region: CASSRLVGPGETQYF. The CDR3 nucleotides read TGTGCCAGCAGCCGACTAGTCGGGCCGGGAGAGACCCAGTACTTC. V usage is TRBV7-9 and J usage is TRBJ2-5; D is possibly TRBD2 (6 bases). Germline lookup yields CDR1 SEHNR and CDR2 FQNEAQ (reference sequence). Trimming removed 5 bases from V and 4 bases from J, with 17 bases in between. The CDR3 contains 15 residues.

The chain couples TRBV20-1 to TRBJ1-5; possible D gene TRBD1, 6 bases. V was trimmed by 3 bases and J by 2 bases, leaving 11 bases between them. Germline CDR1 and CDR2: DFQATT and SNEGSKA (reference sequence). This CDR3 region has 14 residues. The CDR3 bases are TGCAGTGCTAGGCGAGGGGGTGGCAATCAGCCCCAGCATTTT. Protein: CSARRGGGNQPQHF.

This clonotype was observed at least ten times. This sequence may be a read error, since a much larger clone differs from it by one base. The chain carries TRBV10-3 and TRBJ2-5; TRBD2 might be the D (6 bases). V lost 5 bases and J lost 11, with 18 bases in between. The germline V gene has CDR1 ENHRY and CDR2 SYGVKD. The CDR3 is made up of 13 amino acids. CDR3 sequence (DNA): TGTGCCATCAGTTGGGGGGAAGAGTCTGAGCAGTACTTC. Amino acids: CAISWGEESEQYF.

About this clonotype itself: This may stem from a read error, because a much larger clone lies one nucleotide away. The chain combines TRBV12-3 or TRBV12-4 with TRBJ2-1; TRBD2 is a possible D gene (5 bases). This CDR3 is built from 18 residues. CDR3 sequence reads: CAGSLGPRGTRSYNEQFF. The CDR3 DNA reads TGTGCCGGCAGTTTAGGACCACGGGGTACTCGGTCATACAATGAGCAGTTCTTC.

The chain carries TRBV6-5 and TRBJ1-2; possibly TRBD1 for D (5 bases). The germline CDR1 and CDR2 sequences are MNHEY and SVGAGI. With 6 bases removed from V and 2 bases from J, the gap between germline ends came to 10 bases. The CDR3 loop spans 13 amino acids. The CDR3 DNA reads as TGTGCCAGCAGGGGACCGCCGAACTATGGCTACACCTTC. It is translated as CASRGPPNYGYTF.

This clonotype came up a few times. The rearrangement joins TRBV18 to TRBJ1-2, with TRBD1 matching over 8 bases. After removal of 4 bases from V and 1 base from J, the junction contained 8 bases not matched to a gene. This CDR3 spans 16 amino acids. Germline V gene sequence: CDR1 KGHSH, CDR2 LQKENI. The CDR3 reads CASSRTDRGRNYGYTF. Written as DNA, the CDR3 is TGTGCCAGCTCACGAACTGACAGGGGCCGTAACTATGGCTACACCTTC.

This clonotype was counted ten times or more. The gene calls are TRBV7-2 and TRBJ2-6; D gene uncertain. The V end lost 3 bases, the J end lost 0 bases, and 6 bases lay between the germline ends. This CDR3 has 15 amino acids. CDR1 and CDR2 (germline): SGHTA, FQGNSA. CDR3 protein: CASSLGNSGANVLTF. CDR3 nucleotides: TGTGCCAGCAGCTTGGGCAACTCTGGGGCCAACGTCCTGACTTTC.

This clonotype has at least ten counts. CDR3 protein: CSALLSRRITEAFF. The CDR3, as DNA: TGCAGTGCCCTCTTATCGAGGAGGATCACTGAAGCTTTCTTT. The rearrangement uses TRBV20-1 and TRBJ1-1; D uncertain. Germline CDR1 is DFQATT and CDR2 is SNEGSKA (reference sequence). Trimming cost V 6 bases and J 4 bases, with 18 bases left between them. The CDR3 has 14 residues.